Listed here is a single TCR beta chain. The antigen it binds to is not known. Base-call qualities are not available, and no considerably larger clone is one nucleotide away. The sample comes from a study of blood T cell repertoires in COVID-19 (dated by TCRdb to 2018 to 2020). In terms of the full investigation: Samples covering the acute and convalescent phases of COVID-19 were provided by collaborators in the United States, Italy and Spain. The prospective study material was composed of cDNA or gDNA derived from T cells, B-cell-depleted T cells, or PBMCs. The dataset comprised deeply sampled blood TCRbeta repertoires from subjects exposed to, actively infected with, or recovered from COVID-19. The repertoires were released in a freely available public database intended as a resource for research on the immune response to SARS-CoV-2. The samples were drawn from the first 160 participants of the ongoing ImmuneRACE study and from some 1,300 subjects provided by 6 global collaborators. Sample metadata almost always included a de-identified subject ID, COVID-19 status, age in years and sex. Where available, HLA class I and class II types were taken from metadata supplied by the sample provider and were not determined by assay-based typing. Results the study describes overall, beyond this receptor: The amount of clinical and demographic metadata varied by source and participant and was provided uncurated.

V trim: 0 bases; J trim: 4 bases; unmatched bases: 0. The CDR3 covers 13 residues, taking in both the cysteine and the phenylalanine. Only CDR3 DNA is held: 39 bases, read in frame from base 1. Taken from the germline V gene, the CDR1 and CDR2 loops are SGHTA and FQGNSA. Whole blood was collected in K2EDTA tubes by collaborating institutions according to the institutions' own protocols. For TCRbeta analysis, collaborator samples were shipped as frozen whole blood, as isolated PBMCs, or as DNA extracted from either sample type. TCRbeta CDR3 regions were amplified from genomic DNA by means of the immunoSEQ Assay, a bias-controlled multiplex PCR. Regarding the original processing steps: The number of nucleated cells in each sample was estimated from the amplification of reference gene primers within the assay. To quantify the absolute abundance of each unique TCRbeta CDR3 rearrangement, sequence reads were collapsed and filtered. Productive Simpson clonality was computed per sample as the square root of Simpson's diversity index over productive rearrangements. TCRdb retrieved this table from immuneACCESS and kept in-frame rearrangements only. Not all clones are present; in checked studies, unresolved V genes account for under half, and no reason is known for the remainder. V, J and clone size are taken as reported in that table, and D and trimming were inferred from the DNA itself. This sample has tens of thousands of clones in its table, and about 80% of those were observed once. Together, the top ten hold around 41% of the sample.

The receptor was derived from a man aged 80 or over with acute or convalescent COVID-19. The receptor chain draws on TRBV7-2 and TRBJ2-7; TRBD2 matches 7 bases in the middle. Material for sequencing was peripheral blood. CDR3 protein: CASSLAGGYEQYF. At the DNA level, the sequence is TGTGCCAGCAGCTTAGCCGGGGGGTACGAGCAGTACTTC.